This TCR beta chain was profiled in a study of blood T cell repertoires in COVID-19. About the research overall: Sources were T cells, B-cell-depleted T cells, or PBMCs; the material itself was cDNA or gDNA.

Measured with immunoSEQ multiplex PCR; TCRdb has only the in-frame clones, and not every one. The table shows about 250,000 clones, with roughly 83% occurring only once. Between the trimmed V and J ends, which lost 0 bases and 1 base, there was a span of 12 bases. Germline V gene lookup returns CDR1 ENHRY and CDR2 SYGVKD. The CDR3 has 17 amino acids. The V gene is TRBV10-3, the J gene TRBJ2-2; D perhaps matches TRBD1 (5 bases). The clonotype was recovered from an elderly woman with COVID-19, enrolled during active disease. Specimen: peripheral blood. CDR3 amino acids: CAISESQGTKNTGELFF. CDR3 bases: TGTGCCATCAGTGAGTCCCAGGGAACCAAGAACACCGGGGAGCTGTTTTTT.